One and the same sample provided the 2 T cell receptor beta chains below, sequenced in a study of T cells in Graves' hyperthyroidism and ophthalmopathy. It was RNA transcripts that yielded the amplified TCR beta CDR3 regions. The TCR CDR3 first-round RT-PCR relied on the HTBI primer set. In TCRdb, the multiplex PCR reads were re-called with MiXCR into one record per CDR3 protein. The data contain 100,000 to 140,000 distinct CDR3 sequences, 16% of them seen just once; the ten biggest clones take up 40% to 50%. Sequencing used blood. The receptors were gathered from a woman aged 45-65 years with Graves' hyperthyroidism.

This clonotype was seen ten or more times. The V call is TRBV24-1, the J call TRBJ2-1, with D unresolved. The CDR3 covers 12 residues. CDR1 is KGHDR and CDR2 is SFDVKD in the germline V gene. Trimming stripped 1 base from V and 4 bases from J, with 1 base between. CDR3 coding DNA: TGTGCCACCAGTGATTTATACAATGAGCAGTTCTTC. This codes for CATSDLYNEQFF.

The sample holds many counts of this clonotype. This chain links TRBV20-1 with TRBJ2-3, with 13 bases identical to TRBD2. The V segment lost 0 bases and the J segment 2 bases; nucleotides outside the gene matches: 8. Germline CDR1 is DFQATT and CDR2 is SNEGSKA (reference sequence). The CDR3 has 18 amino acids. CDR3 protein: CSARDQRTSGSSTDTQYF. The CDR3 nucleotides read TGCAGTGCTAGAGATCAACGGACTAGCGGGAGTTCCACAGATACGCAGTATTTT.